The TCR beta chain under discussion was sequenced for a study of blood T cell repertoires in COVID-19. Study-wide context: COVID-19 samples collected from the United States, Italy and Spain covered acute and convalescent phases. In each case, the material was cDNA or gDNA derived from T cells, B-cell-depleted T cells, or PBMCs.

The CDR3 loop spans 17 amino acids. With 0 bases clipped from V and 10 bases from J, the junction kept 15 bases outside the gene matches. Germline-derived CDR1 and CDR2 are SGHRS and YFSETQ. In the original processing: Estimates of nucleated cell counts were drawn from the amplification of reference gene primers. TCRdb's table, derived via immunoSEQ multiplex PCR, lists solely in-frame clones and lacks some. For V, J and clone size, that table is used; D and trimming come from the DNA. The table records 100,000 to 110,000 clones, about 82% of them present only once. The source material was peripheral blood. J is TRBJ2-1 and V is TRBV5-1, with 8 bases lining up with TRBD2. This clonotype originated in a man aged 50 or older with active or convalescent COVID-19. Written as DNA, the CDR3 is TGCGCCAGCAGCTTGGGCCACGGGACTAGGAACAATGAGGAGCAGTTCTTC. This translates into CASSLGHGTRNNEEQFF.